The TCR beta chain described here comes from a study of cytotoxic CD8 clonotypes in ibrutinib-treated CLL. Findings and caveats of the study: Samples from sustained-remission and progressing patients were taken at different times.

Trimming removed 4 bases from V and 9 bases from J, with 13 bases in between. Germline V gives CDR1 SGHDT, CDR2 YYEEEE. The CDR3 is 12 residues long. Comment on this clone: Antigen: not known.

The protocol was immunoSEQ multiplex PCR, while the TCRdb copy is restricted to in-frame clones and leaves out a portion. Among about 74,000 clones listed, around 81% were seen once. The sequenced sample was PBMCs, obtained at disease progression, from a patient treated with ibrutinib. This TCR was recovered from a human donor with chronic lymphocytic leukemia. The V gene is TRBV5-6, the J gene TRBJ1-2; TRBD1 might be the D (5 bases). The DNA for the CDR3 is TGTGCCAGCAGCAAGCGGGACTGGAGCTACACCTTC. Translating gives CASSKRDWSYTF.